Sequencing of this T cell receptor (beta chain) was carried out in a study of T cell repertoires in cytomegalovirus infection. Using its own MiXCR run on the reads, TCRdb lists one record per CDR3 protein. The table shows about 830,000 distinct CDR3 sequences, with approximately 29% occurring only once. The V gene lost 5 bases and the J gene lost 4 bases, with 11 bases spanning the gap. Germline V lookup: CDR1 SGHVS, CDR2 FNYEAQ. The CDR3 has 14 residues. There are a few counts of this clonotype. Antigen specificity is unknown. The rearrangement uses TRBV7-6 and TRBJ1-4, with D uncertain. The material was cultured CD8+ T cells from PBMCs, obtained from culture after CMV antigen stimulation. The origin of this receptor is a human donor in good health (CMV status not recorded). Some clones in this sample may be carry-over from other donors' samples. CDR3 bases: TGTGCCAGCAGCGGCAGACGGGGTAATGAAAAACTGTTTTTT. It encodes CASSGRRGNEKLFF.